This note documents a single TCR beta chain sequence. Its antigen is as yet unknown. Data came from immunoSEQ multiplex PCR; TCRdb stores just in-frame clones and leaves some out. This table has 82,000 or so clones, 80% to 95% appearing once. The data originate from a study of OX40 agonist ivuxolimab in advanced cancers. Study background: Those enrolled were approximately 83% male, with a mean age of roughly 62 years and ages from roughly 20 to 90.

V lost 6 bases, J lost 12 bases, and 14 bases stayed unmatched. In germline, CDR1 is MNHEY, CDR2 SVGAGI. This CDR3 contains 15 residues. Overall study findings and caveats: Antigen specificity was not determined for the expanded peripheral T cells.

The sequences come from CD4+ or CD8+ T cells sorted from blood, collected in a trial of the OX40 agonist ivuxolimab. This TCR was recovered from an adult with an advanced solid tumor such as melanoma, head and neck, liver or kidney cancer. The chain links TRBV6-5 to TRBJ2-1, with TRBD2 matching over 10 bases. The DNA for the CDR3 is TGTGCCAGCAGCAGACCTAGCGGGAGCGGGTGGCGGCAGTTCTTC. This codes for CASSRPSGSGWRQFF.